A single sample is the source of the 12 T cell receptor beta chains below, sequenced in a study of identical twins. One entry per CDR3 protein, called by TCRdb with MiXCR from the 5' RACE reads. The table lists some 1,600,000 distinct CDR3 sequences, less than 40% of them singletons. The sample consisted of cord blood. The receptors shown here come from a newborn girl in good health.

Comment on this clonotype: Because the CDR3's place on the DNA is in doubt, the DNA is left out and the CDR3 is given as listed by TCRdb. V gene TRBV28 combines with J gene TRBJ2-7; the D call TRBD2 from the table was never checked on the DNA. Germline V CDR1 and CDR2: MDHEN, SYDVKM. The CDR3 spans 17 residues, counting both ends. The CDR3 sequence is CASILGLAGAGSYEQYF.

This clonotype has just a few counts. This chain joins TRBV13 and TRBJ2-5, with 14 bases fitting TRBD2. The J call may be incorrect, as the DNA end agrees better with TRBJ2-4. The CDR3 length is 15 residues. From germline, CDR1 is PRHDT and CDR2 FYEKMQ (reference sequence). CDR3 in amino acids: CASSISGTSGSIQYF. In nucleotides, the CDR3 is TGTGCCAGCAGCATCTCCGGGACTAGCGGGAGCATTCAGTACTTC.

The chain couples TRBV20-1 to TRBJ2-1; D may be TRBD2 (6 bases). The CDR3 is 12 amino acids. V gave up 3 bases and J gave up 13 bases, with 16 bases separating them. Per the germline V gene, CDR1 is DFQATT and CDR2 is SNEGSKA (reference sequence). DNA for the CDR3: TGCAGTGCTAGCGGTTGGAGGGAGACCCAGTTCTTC. As protein: CSASGWRETQFF.

The chain uses TRBV9 and TRBJ2-3; D is unclear. Germline CDR1 and CDR2: SGDLS and YYNGEE. The CDR3 length is 16 residues. V dropped 0 bases and J dropped 0 bases, with 11 bases sitting between them. The CDR3 loop is CASSVDGRISTDTQYF. The CDR3 DNA reads as TGTGCCAGCAGCGTAGATGGCCGGATTAGCACAGATACGCAGTATTTT.

This chain links TRBV29-1 with TRBJ1-2, with 7 nucleotides matching TRBD1. With 5 bases clipped from V and 4 bases from J, the junction kept 10 bases outside the gene matches. Germline CDR1 reads SQVTM; CDR2 reads ANQGSEA. The CDR3 runs 14 residues. In DNA, the CDR3 is TGCAGCGTTCCAACAGGGGATTGGGTCTATGGCTACACCTTC. Amino acids: CSVPTGDWVYGYTF.

The V and J genes are TRBV20-1 and TRBJ2-1; TRBD2 matches at 9 bases. The germline V gene has CDR1 DFQATT and CDR2 SNEGSKA (reference sequence). V shed 4 bases and J 10 bases; nucleotides not matched to a gene: 14. This CDR3 has 15 residues. The DNA of the CDR3 is TGCAGTGCTACGAGCTATGGGACTAGCACAATGGAGCAGTTCTTC. Translating gives CSATSYGTSTMEQFF.

This clonotype was seen more than once but under ten times. The V gene is TRBV10-1, the J gene TRBJ1-6; 8 bases fit TRBD1. V shed 3 bases, J shed 13 bases, and the junction held 5 bases outside the gene matches. This CDR3 contains 13 residues. Germline V CDR1 and CDR2: WNHNN, SYGVQD (reference sequence). This chain's CDR3 is CASSDGDRLPLHF. CDR3 DNA sequence: TGCGCCAGCAGTGATGGGGACAGGCTTCCCCTCCACTTT.

The count of this clonotype is one. Relative to the germline gene, one junction end is altered; a read error may explain this. This chain links TRBV28 with TRBJ1-2, with unresolved D. CDR1 and CDR2 from the germline V gene are MDHEN and SYDVKM. The CDR3 sequence is 15 residues long. The CDR3 sequence is CVSSLWTAGNYGYTF. CDR3 bases: TGTGTCAGCAGTTTATGGACGGCCGGTAACTATGGCTACACCTTC.

This chain uses TRBV3-1 with TRBJ1-2; TRBD1 matches at 8 bases. The CDR3 runs to 14 residues. V shed 0 bases, J shed 5 bases, and the junction held 2 bases outside the gene matches. The germline gives CDR1 LGHDT, CDR2 YNNKEL (reference sequence). The CDR3 bases are TGTGCCAGCAGCCAAGACAGGACAGGGTATGGCTACACCTTC. Protein product: CASSQDRTGYGYTF.

This clonotype showed up just once. The CDR3 reads CSATTKGQNYGYTF. CDR3 coding DNA: TGCAGTGCTACCACTAAGGGACAAAACTATGGCTACACCTTC. J is TRBJ1-2 and V is TRBV20-1, with a weak D call TRBD1 (6 bases). Germline V gene lookup returns CDR1 DFQATT and CDR2 SNEGSKA (reference sequence). This CDR3 region has 14 residues. Trimming took off 4 bases at V and 2 bases at J, with 14 bases between the two ends.

This clonotype was picked up a small number of times. The chain carries TRBV27 and TRBJ1-1; D is undetermined. V lost 8 bases, J lost 2 bases, and 12 bases lay in between. Per the germline V gene, CDR1 is MNHEY and CDR2 is SMNVEV (reference sequence). The CDR3 contains 13 residues. In DNA form, the CDR3 reads TGTGCCAGCCGGGTGTTGGGAAACACTGAAGCTTTCTTT. Its translation: CASRVLGNTEAFF.

As concerns this clonotype: One junction end disagrees with the germline gene, perhaps due to a read error. This chain uses TRBV19 with TRBJ2-5; D is possibly TRBD1 (6 bases). This CDR3 comprises 13 residues. The germline V gene has CDR1 LNHDA and CDR2 SQIVND (reference sequence). This CDR3 reads CACSIGGQETQYF. As DNA, the CDR3 is TGTGCCTGTAGTATAGGGGGACAAGAGACCCAGTACTTC.